The 6 T cell receptor beta chains below come from one sample, sequenced in a study of T cell responses to AZD1222 COVID-19 vaccine (dated by TCRdb to about 2021). Libraries were constructed by the immunoSEQ multiplex PCR assay. TCRdb carries this immuneACCESS record with in-frame sequences only. Its versions omit some clonotypes, under half of them owing to an unresolved V gene in the studies checked, with the rest unexplained. This sample is represented by more than 100,000 clones; 80% to 95% of them were singletons. The ten largest make up around 4.8% of the sample. The time point label on this specimen signifies: baseline before first vaccination. The sequences come from peripheral blood, collected on day 0 of AZD1222 vaccination. These receptors came from an adult in good health.

The V and J genes are TRBV28 and TRBJ1-6; 11 nucleotides match TRBD1. CDR1 is MDHEN, CDR2 SYDVKM, per germline. The CDR3 length is 16 residues. V trimming: 5 bases; J trimming: 9 bases; junction bases outside the gene matches: 9. CDR3 sequence reads: CASSKSRTGGVSPLHF. CDR3 bases: TGTGCCAGCAGTAAGTCGCGGACAGGGGGCGTTTCACCCCTCCACTTT. The full variable domain, its missing parts supplied by reference TRBV28 and TRBJ1-6, is DVKVTQSSRYLVKRTGEKVFLECVQDMDHENMFWYRQDPGLGLRLIYFSYDVKMKEKGDIPEGYSVSREKKERFSLILESASTNQTSMYLCASSKSRTGGVSPLHFGNGTRLTVT.

The V gene is TRBV10-3, the J gene TRBJ1-1, with TRBD1 as a possible D gene (6 bases). Germline CDR1 and CDR2: ENHRY and SYGVKD. CDR3 length: 13 amino acids. V was clipped by 7 bases and J by 0 bases, with 9 bases between them. The CDR3 loop is CAIKRDMNTEAFF. The CDR3 nucleotides read TGTGCCATCAAAAGGGACATGAACACTGAAGCTTTCTTT.

Only a few counts were recorded for this clone. V gene TRBV4-3 combines with J gene TRBJ1-1, with D perhaps matching TRBD1 (5 bases). CDR3 size: 16 residues. CDR1 LGHNA and CDR2 YSLEER come from the germline V gene. Trimming left V 4 bases short and J 0 bases short, with 15 bases between. The CDR3 is CASSRDSPGVNTEAFF. In DNA, the CDR3 is TGCGCCAGCAGCCGAGACAGCCCGGGGGTGAACACTGAAGCTTTCTTT.

The chain combines TRBV18 with TRBJ1-6, with a possible D match to TRBD1 (5 bases). V was clipped by 8 bases and J by 2 bases, with 13 bases between them. The CDR3 is made up of 15 amino acids. CDR1 is KGHSH and CDR2 is LQKENI in the germline V gene. CDR3 in amino acids: CASATGAAYNSPLHF. For the CDR3, the DNA is TGTGCCAGCGCAACCGGGGCGGCCTATAATTCACCCCTCCACTTT.

This clone was seen a handful of times. J is TRBJ1-6 and V is TRBV6-5; D is perhaps TRBD1 (5 bases). The V end lost 5 bases, the J end lost 8 bases, and 10 bases lay between the germline ends. Germline V lookup: CDR1 MNHEY, CDR2 SVGAGI. This CDR3 comprises 13 residues. The CDR3 region is CASSRQGDSPLHF. CDR3 nucleotide sequence: TGTGCCAGCAGTCGTCAGGGCGATTCACCCCTCCACTTT.

The chain employs TRBV24-1 and TRBJ1-5, with D maybe TRBD1 (6 bases). Germline CDR1 KGHDR, CDR2 SFDVKD. The CDR3 loop spans 15 amino acids. V was cut by 6 bases and J by 4 bases, with 15 bases left in between. CDR3 in amino acids: CATSPGTSPNQPQHF. Here the CDR3 DNA reads TGTGCCACCAGTCCGGGGACATCCCCTAATCAGCCCCAGCATTTT.